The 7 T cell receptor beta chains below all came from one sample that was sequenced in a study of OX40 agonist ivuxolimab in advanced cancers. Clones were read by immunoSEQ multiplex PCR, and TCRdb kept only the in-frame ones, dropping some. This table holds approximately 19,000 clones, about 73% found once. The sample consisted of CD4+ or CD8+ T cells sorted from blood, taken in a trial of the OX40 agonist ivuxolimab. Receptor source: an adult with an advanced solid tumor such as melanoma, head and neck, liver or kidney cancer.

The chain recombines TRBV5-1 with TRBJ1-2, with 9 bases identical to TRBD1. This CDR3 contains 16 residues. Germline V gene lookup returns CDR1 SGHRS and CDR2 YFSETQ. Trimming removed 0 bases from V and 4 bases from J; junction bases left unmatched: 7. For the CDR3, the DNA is TGCGCCAGCAGCTTGGAAGGGACAGGGAGGTCCTATGGCTACACCTTC. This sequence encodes CASSLEGTGRSYGYTF.

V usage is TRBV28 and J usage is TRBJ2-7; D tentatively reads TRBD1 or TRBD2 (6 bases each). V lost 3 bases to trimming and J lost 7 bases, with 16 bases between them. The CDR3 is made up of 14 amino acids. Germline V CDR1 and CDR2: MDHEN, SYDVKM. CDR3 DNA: TGTGCCAGCAGTTTCTTAGGAGGGGGAGTGGAGCAGTACTTC. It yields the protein CASSFLGGGVEQYF.

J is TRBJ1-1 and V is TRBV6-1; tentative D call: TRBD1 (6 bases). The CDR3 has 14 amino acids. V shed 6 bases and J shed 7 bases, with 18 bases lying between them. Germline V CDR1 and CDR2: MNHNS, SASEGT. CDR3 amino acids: CASSGSQGTVEAFF. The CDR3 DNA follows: TGTGCCAGCAGCGGGTCCCAGGGGACGGTTGAAGCTTTCTTT.

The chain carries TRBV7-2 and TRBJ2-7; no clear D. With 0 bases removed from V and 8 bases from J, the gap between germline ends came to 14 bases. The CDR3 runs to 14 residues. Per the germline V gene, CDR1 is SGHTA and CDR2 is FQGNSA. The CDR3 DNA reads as TGTGCCAGCAGCTTAGCAGGCGGTCCGTTTCAGCAGTACTTC. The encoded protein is CASSLAGGPFQQYF.

CDR3 sequence (DNA): TGTGCCAGTAGTATATTGCGGGGGAACGGTGAGCAGTTCTTC. Protein sequence: CASSILRGNGEQFF. The gene calls are TRBV19 and TRBJ2-1; TRBD2 agrees at 7 bases. Germline loops: CDR1 LNHDA, CDR2 SQIVND (reference sequence). The CDR3 spans 14 residues. Trimming removed 2 bases from V and 9 bases from J; junction bases left unmatched: 7.

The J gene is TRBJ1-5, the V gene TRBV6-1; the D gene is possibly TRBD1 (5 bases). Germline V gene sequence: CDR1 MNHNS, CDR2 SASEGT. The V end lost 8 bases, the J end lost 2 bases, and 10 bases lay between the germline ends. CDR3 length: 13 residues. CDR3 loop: CASETVGNQPQHF. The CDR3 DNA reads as TGTGCCAGCGAGACAGTAGGCAATCAGCCCCAGCATTTT.

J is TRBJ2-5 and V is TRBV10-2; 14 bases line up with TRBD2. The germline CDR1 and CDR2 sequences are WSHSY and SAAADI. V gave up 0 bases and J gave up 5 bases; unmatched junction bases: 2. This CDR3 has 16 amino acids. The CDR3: CASSESRLAGGETQYF. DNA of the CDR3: TGCGCCAGCAGTGAGTCGCGACTAGCGGGGGGGGAGACCCAGTACTTC.